Following are 8 T cell receptor beta chains from one sample sequenced in a study of shared clonotypes between healthy human individuals. Only in-frame clones appear in the TCRdb table, and some are missing; sequencing was by immunoSEQ multiplex PCR. The sample gives roughly 2.1 million clones, roughly 91% of which show up once; more than 1.5% is in the top ten. Terminally differentiated effector memory CD45RA+ cells were left out of the naive CD8 fraction, which was CD45RO-negative and positively selected for CCR7. The sequencing input was naive CD8+ T cells from PBMCs. The receptor set was obtained from a man aged 18 to 29 in good health. Some clones in this sample may be carry-over from other donors' samples.

This chain uses TRBV7-9 with TRBJ2-3; 7 bases line up with TRBD1. The germline V gene has CDR1 SEHNR and CDR2 FQNEAQ (reference sequence). The V gene end was trimmed by 6 bases and the J gene end by 7 bases; junction bases not matched to a gene: 7. The length of the CDR3 is 13 residues. CDR3 coding DNA: TGTGCCAGCAGACTCGTACAGGGGAATACGCAGTATTTT. Encoded protein: CASRLVQGNTQYF.

The J gene is TRBJ2-5, the V gene TRBV30; 13 bases are shared with TRBD2. The germline V gene encodes CDR1 GTSNPN and CDR2 SVGIG (reference sequence). The CDR3 extends over 17 amino acids. V gave up 7 bases and J gave up 1 base; unmatched junction bases: 12. CDR3 DNA sequence: TGTGCCTCGGATCCCCCGGGACTAGCGGGAAGCCAAGAGACCCAGTACTTC. Its protein is CASDPPGLAGSQETQYF. The whole variable domain, remainder taken from reference TRBV30 and TRBJ2-5, is SQTIHQWPATLVQPVGSPLSLECTVEGTSNPNLYWYRQAAGRGLQLLFYSVGIGQISSEVPQNLSASRPQDRQFILSSKKLLLSDSGFYLCASDPPGLAGSQETQYFGPGTRLLVL.

Note on this clone: This sample includes further DNA sequences coding for the same CDR3. J is TRBJ2-7 and V is TRBV11-2; D is unresolved. CDR3 length: 13 amino acids. Germline loops: CDR1 SGHAT, CDR2 FQNNGV. The germline V and J ends were trimmed by 1 base and 0 bases, with 4 bases remaining between them. The CDR3 spells CASSLGASYEQYF. Here the CDR3 DNA reads TGTGCCAGCAGCTTAGGGGCCTCCTACGAGCAGTACTTC.

V and J are TRBV27 and TRBJ2-1; 7 bases align to TRBD2. CDR1 and CDR2 (germline): MNHEY, SMNVEV (reference sequence). The trim removed 5 bases at V and 7 bases at J, leaving 20 bases unmatched. The CDR3 is 18 residues long. CDR3 loop: CASSPWGFGGRRRNEQFF. In DNA form, the CDR3 reads TGTGCCAGCAGTCCATGGGGTTTCGGGGGGAGGAGGAGAAATGAGCAGTTCTTC.

V and J are TRBV2 and TRBJ1-2, with D unclear. From germline, CDR1 is SNHLY and CDR2 FYNNEI. The CDR3 contains 15 residues. The germline V and J ends were trimmed by 2 bases and 3 bases, with 13 bases remaining between them. The CDR3 loop is CASSEPRGGDYGYTF. CDR3 DNA sequence: TGTGCCAGCAGTGAACCGCGGGGAGGTGACTATGGCTACACCTTC.

The chain uses TRBV28 and TRBJ1-4; tentatively, D is TRBD1 (5 bases). The CDR3 contains 15 residues. CDR1 is MDHEN and CDR2 is SYDVKM in the germline V gene. The V end was cut by 6 bases, the J end by 1 base, with 12 bases between. In nucleotides, the CDR3 is TGTGCCAGCAGGCCGACGGGGGTAACTAATGAAAAACTGTTTTTT. Its translation: CASRPTGVTNEKLFF.

This CDR3 reads CASSFQGIYNEQFF. The CDR3 nucleotides read TGTGCCAGCAGTTTCCAGGGGATCTACAATGAGCAGTTCTTC. The V call is TRBV27, the J call TRBJ2-1, with D possibly being TRBD1 (6 bases). Per germline, CDR1 MNHEY and CDR2 SMNVEV (reference sequence). This CDR3 is built from 14 residues. Between the trimmed V and J ends, which lost 3 bases and 3 bases, there was a span of 9 bases.

The chain couples TRBV2 to TRBJ1-5, with D uncertain. The CDR3 sequence is 12 residues long. The germline gives CDR1 SNHLY, CDR2 FYNNEI. Between the trimmed V and J ends, which lost 4 bases and 6 bases, there was a span of 7 bases. The CDR3 DNA follows: TGTGCCAGCAGTGGTGGGAGTCAGCCCCAGCATTTT. Translated: CASSGGSQPQHF. Variable domain in full (rest from reference TRBV2 and TRBJ1-5): EPEVTQTPSHQVTQMGQEVILRCVPISNHLYFYWYRQILGQKVEFLVSFYNNEISEKSEIFDDQFSVERPDGSNFTLKIRSTKLEDSAMYFCASSGGSQPQHFGDGTRLSIL.